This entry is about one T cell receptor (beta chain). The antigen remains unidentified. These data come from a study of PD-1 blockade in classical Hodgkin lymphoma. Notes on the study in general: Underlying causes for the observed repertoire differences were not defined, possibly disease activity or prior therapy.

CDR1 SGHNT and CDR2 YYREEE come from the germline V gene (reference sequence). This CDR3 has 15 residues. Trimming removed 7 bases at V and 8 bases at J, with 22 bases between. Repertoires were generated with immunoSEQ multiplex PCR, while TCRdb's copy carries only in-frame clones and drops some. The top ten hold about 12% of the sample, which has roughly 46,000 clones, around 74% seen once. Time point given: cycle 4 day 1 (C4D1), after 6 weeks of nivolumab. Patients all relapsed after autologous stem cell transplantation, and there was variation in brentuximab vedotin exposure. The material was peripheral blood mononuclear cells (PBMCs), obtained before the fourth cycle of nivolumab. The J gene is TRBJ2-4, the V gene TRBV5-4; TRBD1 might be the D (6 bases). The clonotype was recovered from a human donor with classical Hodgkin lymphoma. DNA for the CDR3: TGTGCCAGCTCCCAACCTGGGGCACAGGGTGACATTCAGTACTTC. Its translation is CASSQPGAQGDIQYF.